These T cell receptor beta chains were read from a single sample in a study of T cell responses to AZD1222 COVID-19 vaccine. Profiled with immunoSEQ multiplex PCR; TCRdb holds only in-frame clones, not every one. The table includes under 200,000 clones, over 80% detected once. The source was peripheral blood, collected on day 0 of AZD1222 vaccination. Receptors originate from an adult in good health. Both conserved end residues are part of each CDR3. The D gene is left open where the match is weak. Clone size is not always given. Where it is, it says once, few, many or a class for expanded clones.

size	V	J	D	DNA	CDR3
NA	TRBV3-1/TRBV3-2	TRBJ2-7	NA	TGTGCCAGCAGCCAAGACCCATACAGGGCCGAGCAGTACTTC	CASSQDPYRAEQYF
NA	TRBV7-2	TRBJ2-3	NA	TGTGCCAGCAGCTTAGGGGGGACCAGCACAGATACGCAGTATTTT	CASSLGGTSTDTQYF
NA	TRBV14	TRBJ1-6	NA	TGTGCCAGCAGCCTAAGGGGGTCAAGAAATTCACCCCTCCACTTT	CASSLRGSRNSPLHF
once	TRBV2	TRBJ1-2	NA	TGTGCCAGCAGTGAAGCGCGGAGGCAGCCCTATGGCTACACCTTC	CASSEARRQPYGYTF
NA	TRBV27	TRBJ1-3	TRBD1	TGTGCCAGCAGTACCGGGACAGGGGGTTTCTCTGGAAACACCATATATTTT	CASSTGTGGFSGNTIYF
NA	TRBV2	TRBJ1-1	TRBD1	TGTGCCAGCAGTGAAGCGGGACAGATCTCCGGAGCTTTCTTT	CASSEAGQISGAFF
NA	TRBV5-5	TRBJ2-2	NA	TGTGCCAGCAGCTTGACAGGGACGAACACCGGGGAGCTGTTTTTT	CASSLTGTNTGELFF
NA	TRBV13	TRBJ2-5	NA	TGTGCCAGCAGCTTAGGATCGGGAACCAGAAAGGGAGAGACCCAGTACTTC	CASSLGSGTRKGETQYF
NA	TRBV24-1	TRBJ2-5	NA	TGTGCCACCAGTGATCCTTCACCCCGGGAGATCCAAGAGACCCAGTACTTC	CATSDPSPREIQETQYF
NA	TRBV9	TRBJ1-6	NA	TGTGCCAGCAGCGTGAATGCGGAGAATTCACCCCTCCACTTT	CASSVNAENSPLHF
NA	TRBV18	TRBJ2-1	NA	TGTGCCAGCTCACCGGGTACACTTGAGCAGTTCTTC	CASSPGTLEQFF
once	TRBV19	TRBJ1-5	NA	TGTGCCAGTAGTACTCAGGGTGGAGGAACTAGTCAGCCCCAGCATTTT	CASSTQGGGTSQPQHF
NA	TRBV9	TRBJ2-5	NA	TGTGCCAGCAGCGTCAGCCCGGGGACCGGCTTGGAGACCCAGTACTTC	CASSVSPGTGLETQYF
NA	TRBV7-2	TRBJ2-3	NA	TGTGCCAGCAGCTTATTTTCCGGCACAGATACGCAGTATTTT	CASSLFSGTDTQYF
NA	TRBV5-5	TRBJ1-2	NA	TGTGCCAGCAGCTCACGACAGACTAACTATGGCTACACCTTC	CASSSRQTNYGYTF
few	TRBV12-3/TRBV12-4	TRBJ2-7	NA	TGTGCCAGCAGTTTCCGGGAAAGAGGAGAGCAGTACTTC	CASSFRERGEQYF
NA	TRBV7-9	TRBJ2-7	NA	TGTGCCAGCAGCTCATATTACGAGCAGTACTTC	CASSSYYEQYF
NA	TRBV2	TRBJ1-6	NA	TGTGCCAGCAGTGACAGGGCTCTTAATTCACCCCTCCACTTT	CASSDRALNSPLHF
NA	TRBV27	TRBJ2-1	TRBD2	TGTGCCAGCAGTTCGGGACTAGCGGGAGTTAATGAGCAGTTCTTC	CASSSGLAGVNEQFF
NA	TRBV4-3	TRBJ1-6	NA	TGCGCCAGCAGCCAGGGATCGCCCGGGACACCGAATTCACCCCTCCACTTT	CASSQGSPGTPNSPLHF
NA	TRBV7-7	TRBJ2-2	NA	TGTGCCAGCAGCCCGAACACCGGGGAGCTGTTTTTT	CASSPNTGELFF
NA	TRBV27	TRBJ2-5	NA	TGTGCCAGCAAGCTCGCGGGAGAGACCCAGTACTTC	CASKLAGETQYF
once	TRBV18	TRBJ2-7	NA	TGTGCCAGCTCACCCCTTCGGGGGTTGTACGAGCAGTACTTC	CASSPLRGLYEQYF
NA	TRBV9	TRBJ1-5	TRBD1	TGTGCCAGCAGCGTGGGGACAGACCAGCCCCAGCATTTT	CASSVGTDQPQHF
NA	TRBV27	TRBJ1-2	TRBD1	TGTGCCAGCGGCCTCAGGGGGGGTAACTATGGCTACACCTTC	CASGLRGGNYGYTF
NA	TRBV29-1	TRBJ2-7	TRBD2	TGCAGCGTTGAATCCGGGACTAGCGGGAGAGGCGGCTACGAGCAGTACTTC	CSVESGTSGRGGYEQYF
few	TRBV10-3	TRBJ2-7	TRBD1	TGTGCCATCAGTGAGCCGGGACAGGGGGCGGTTTACGAGCAGTACTTC	CAISEPGQGAVYEQYF
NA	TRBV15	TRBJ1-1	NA	TGTGCCACCAGCGACGGACCTTTCCCGAACACTGAAGCTTTCTTT	CATSDGPFPNTEAFF
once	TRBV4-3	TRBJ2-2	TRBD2	TGCGCCAGCAGCCAAGGTCCTAGCGGGTACACCGGGGAGCTGTTTTTT	CASSQGPSGYTGELFF
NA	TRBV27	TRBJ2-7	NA	TGTGCCAGCACCTTAAACACAGAAGGATGGAACGAGCAGTACTTC	CASTLNTEGWNEQYF
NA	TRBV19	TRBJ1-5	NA	TGTGCCAGTAGTATCCACATCAATAGCAATCAGCCCCAGCATTTT	CASSIHINSNQPQHF
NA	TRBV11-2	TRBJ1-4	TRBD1	TGTGCCAGCAGCTTAGGGCCCCCGGGACAGGGGAACGAAAAACTGTTTTTT	CASSLGPPGQGNEKLFF
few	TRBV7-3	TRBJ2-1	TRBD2	TGTGCCAGCAGCTTCGGACTAGCGGGAGATTTCGGCTCCTACAATGAGCAGTTCTTC	CASSFGLAGDFGSYNEQFF
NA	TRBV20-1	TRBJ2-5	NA	TGCAGTGTCCAGCTCCAAGAGACCCAGTACTTC	CSVQLQETQYF
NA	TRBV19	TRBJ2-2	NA	TGTGCCAGTAGTTCCATCGACAGGCTCACCGGGGAGCTGTTTTTT	CASSSIDRLTGELFF
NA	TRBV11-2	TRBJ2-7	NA	TGTGCCAGCAGCTTAGTTTCCCCCTACGAGCAGTACTTC	CASSLVSPYEQYF
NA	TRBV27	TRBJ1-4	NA	TGTGCCAGCAGTACTCTGCAGGGAGGTGAAAAACTGTTTTTT	CASSTLQGGEKLFF
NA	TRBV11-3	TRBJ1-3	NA	TGTGCCAGCAGCCCACCGGGACTCGCTAAGCCTGGAAACACCATATATTTT	CASSPPGLAKPGNTIYF
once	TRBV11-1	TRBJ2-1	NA	TGTGCCAGCAGCTTATCGGGGGCCAACAATGAGCAGTTCTTC	CASSLSGANNEQFF
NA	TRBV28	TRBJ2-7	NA	TGTGCCAGCAGCCGGGACGACTACTACGAGCAGTACTTC	CASSRDDYYEQYF
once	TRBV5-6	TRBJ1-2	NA	TGTGCCAGCAGCGGCACTAAGGGGAGTATATACTATGGCTACACCTTC	CASSGTKGSIYYGYTF
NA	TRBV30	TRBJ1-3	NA	TGTGCCTGGTCCCTAGGGGAAAACACCATATATTTT	CAWSLGENTIYF
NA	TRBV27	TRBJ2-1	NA	TGTGCCAGCAGTCCCTCCCTGGGACAATATGAGCAGTTCTTC	CASSPSLGQYEQFF
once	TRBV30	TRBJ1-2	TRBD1	TGTGCCTGGAGTGACGGACAGGGGCGATATGGCTACACCTTC	CAWSDGQGRYGYTF
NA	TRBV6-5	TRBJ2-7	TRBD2	TGTGCCAGCCGAACTAGCGGCTCCTACGAGCAGTACTTC	CASRTSGSYEQYF
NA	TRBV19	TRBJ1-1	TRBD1	TGTGCCAGTACTCTGACAGGGTGGAACACTGAAGCTTTCTTT	CASTLTGWNTEAFF
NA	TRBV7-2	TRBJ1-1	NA	TGTGCCAGCAGCTTAAAGGCGACTTTGAACACTGAAGCTTTCTTT	CASSLKATLNTEAFF
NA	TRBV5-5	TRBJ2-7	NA	TGTGCCAGCAGCTCCACCTACGAGCAGTACTTC	CASSSTYEQYF